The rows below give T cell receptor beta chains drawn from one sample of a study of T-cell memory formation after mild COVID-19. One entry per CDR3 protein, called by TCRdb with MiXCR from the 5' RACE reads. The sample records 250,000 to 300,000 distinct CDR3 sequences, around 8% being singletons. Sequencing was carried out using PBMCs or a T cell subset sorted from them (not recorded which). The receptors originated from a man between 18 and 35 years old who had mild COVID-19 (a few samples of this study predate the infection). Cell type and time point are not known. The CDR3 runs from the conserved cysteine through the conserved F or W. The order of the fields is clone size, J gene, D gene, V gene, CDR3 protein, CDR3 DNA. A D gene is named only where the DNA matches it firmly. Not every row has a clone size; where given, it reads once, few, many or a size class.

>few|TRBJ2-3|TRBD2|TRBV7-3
CASSSPSGGAGTDTQYF
TGTGCCAGCAGCTCGCCTAGCGGGGGGGCCGGCACAGATACGCAGTATTTT
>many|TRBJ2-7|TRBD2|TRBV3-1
CASSQSQRGTDEQYF
TGTGCCAGCAGCCAGTCCCAGCGGGGGACTGACGAGCAGTACTTC
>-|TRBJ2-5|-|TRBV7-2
CASSLSWGGETQYF
TGTGCCAGCAGCTTAAGCTGGGGTGGGGAGACCCAGTACTTC
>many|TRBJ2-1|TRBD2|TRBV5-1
CASSRGGGPPNEQFF
TGCGCCAGCAGCAGGGGCGGGGGGCCCCCAAATGAGCAGTTCTTC
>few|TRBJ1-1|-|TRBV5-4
CASSYGGTKVNTEAFF
TGTGCCAGCAGCTACGGAGGGACAAAAGTCAACACTGAAGCTTTCTTT
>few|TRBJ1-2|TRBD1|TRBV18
CASSPRQGEHYGYTF
TGTGCCAGCTCACCCAGACAGGGGGAACACTATGGCTACACCTTC
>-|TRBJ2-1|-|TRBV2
CASSLAPEQFF
TGTGCCAGCAGTCTAGCTCCTGAGCAGTTCTTC
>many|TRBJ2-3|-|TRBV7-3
CASSLTGSHTDTQYF
TGTGCCAGCAGCTTAACGGGTAGCCACACAGATACGCAGTATTTT
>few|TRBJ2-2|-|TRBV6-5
CASSYGVGGPDTGELFF
TGTGCCAGCAGTTACGGTGTTGGGGGGCCCGACACCGGGGAGCTGTTTTTT
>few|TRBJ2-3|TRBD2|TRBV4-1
CASSQARGKRLAADTQYF
TGCGCCAGCAGCCAAGCCCGAGGGAAGAGGCTAGCGGCAGATACGCAGTATTTT
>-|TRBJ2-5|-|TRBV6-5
CASKGGQDFQETQYF
TGTGCCAGCAAAGGGGGGCAGGACTTCCAAGAGACCCAGTACTTC
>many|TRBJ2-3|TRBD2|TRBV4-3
CASSQTPSSGGPQYF
TGCGCCAGCAGCCAAACCCCGTCAAGCGGGGGGCCGCAGTATTTT